A selection of T cell receptor beta chains follows, all from one sample in a study of shared clonotypes between healthy human individuals. Data came from immunoSEQ multiplex PCR; TCRdb stores just in-frame clones and leaves some out. The top ten hold about a tenth of the sample, which has fewer than 400,000 clones, under 80% seen once. The sample consisted of memory CD4+ T cells sorted from blood. Source of these receptors: a man younger than 45 in good health. CDR3s include the opening cysteine and the closing phenylalanine or tryptophan. The order of the fields is CDR3 DNA, CDR3 protein, clone size, V gene, D gene, J gene. D genes are given only for firm matches. The size of a clone is reported for some rows only, either as once, few or many, or as a class for expanded clones.

TGCGCCAGCAGTTATAGTAGGGCTCTAGAGACCCAGTACTTC CASSYSRALETQYF NA TRBV5-1 NA TRBJ2-5
TGCAGTGCTAGCCTCTCCTACGAGCAGTACTTC CSASLSYEQYF NA TRBV20-1 NA TRBJ2-7
TGTGCCAGCAGATTTGGGGAGCTGTTTTTT CASRFGELFF NA TRBV6-1 NA TRBJ2-2
TGTGCCAGCCGAAGGGGGGAGCAGTACTTC CASRRGEQYF NA TRBV2 NA TRBJ2-7
TGTGCCAGCACCGAGACAGCAACCTGGGGTAACTATGGCTACACCTTC CASTETATWGNYGYTF NA TRBV6-6 NA TRBJ1-2
TGTGCCAGCAGCGGGGAGAACGGCGAGACCCAGTACTTC CASSGENGETQYF many TRBV7-2 NA TRBJ2-5
TGTGCCATCAGTGACAGCAACACTGAAGCTTTCTTT CAISDSNTEAFF few TRBV10-3 NA TRBJ1-1
TGTGCCAGCAGTTTTATCCGGTTCAATGAGCAGTTCTTC CASSFIRFNEQFF NA TRBV28 NA TRBJ2-1
TGTGCCAGCAGCCATCTAGCGGGCGGGATGAAGACCCAGTACTTC CASSHLAGGMKTQYF NA TRBV14 TRBD2 TRBJ2-5
TGTGCCAGCAGCTTCCCCGCCGGGACCCTACGGATTGGCTACACCTTC CASSFPAGTLRIGYTF NA TRBV9 NA TRBJ1-2
TGCGCCAGCAGCCAAGTTCCACCGACTAGCGGGGCCACCGGGGAGCTGTTTTTT CASSQVPPTSGATGELFF few TRBV4-3 TRBD2 TRBJ2-2
TGTGCCAGTGGGGGACAGAGCAATCAGCCCCAGCATTTT CASGGQSNQPQHF NA TRBV19 TRBD1 TRBJ1-5
TGTGCCAGCAAGGGAACTTTAGACAATGAGCAGTTCTTC CASKGTLDNEQFF NA TRBV27 NA TRBJ2-1
TGCGCCAGCAGTGAGTCAATGGGGCTAGCGGGGGTGATCGGGATCACAGATACGCAGTATTTT CASSESMGLAGVIGITDTQYF few TRBV10-2 TRBD2 TRBJ2-3
TGTGCCAGCAGCCGCGAAACGGTGGATGAGCAGTTCTTC CASSRETVDEQFF NA TRBV4-2 NA TRBJ2-1